The following is a T cell receptor (beta chain) sequence with its context. Unique molecular identifiers were attached to individual cDNA molecules during library preparation. TCRdb itself ran the RACE reads through MiXCR, one entry per CDR3 protein. Here the sample spans around 300,000 distinct CDR3 sequences, around 5.5% being singletons. These data come from a study of human T cells and chemical hapten exposure. This sample's time point: pre-sensitization, week 0. The sample's treatment: therapeutic diphenylcyclopropenone sensitization with weekly scalp DPC. The CDR3 has 14 amino acids. In germline, CDR1 is MDHEN, CDR2 SYDVKM. After removal of 8 bases from V and 7 bases from J, the junction contained 11 bases not matched to a gene.

The TCR originated in a young woman with alopecia areata. Some clones in this sample may be carry-over from other donors' samples. This chain uses TRBV28 with TRBJ1-5, with 7 bases matching TRBD1. Here the sequenced sample was whole blood, taken in connection with sensitization to the hapten diphenylcyclopropenone (DPC). CDR3 sequence: CASSSPRGGQPQHF. DNA for the CDR3: TGTGCCAGCTCCTCGCCCAGGGGGGGACAGCCCCAGCATTTT.